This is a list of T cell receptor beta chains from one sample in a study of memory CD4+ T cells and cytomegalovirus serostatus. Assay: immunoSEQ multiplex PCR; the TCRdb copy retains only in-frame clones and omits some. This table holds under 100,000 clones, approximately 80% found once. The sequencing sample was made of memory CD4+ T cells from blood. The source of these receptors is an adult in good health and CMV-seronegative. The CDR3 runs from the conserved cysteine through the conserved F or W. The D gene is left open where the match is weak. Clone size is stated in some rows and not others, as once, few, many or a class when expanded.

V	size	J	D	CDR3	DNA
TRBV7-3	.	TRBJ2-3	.	CASSLDGLSTYTQYF	TGTGCCAGCAGCTTAGACGGGCTCAGCACTTATACGCAGTATTTT
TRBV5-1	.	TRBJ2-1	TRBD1	CASSLNGDSSYNEQFF	TGCGCCAGCAGCTTGAATGGGGACAGCTCCTACAATGAGCAGTTCTTC
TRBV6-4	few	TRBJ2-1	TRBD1	CASRGSWDRVFGEQFF	TGTGCCAGCAGGGGCTCATGGGACAGGGTATTCGGTGAGCAGTTCTTC
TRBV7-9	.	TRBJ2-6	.	CASSLWIISSGANVLTF	TGTGCCAGCAGCTTATGGATTATTAGCTCTGGGGCCAACGTCCTGACTTTC
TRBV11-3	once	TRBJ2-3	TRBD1	CASSVQGAHTDTQYF	TGTGCCAGCAGCGTACAGGGGGCTCACACAGATACGCAGTATTTT
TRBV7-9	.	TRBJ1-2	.	CASSLVWTENYGYTF	TGTGCCAGCAGCTTAGTTTGGACAGAAAACTATGGCTACACCTTC
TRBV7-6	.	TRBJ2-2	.	CASSLVSGGGGELFF	TGTGCCAGCAGCTTAGTTTCGGGGGGCGGCGGGGAGCTGTTTTTT
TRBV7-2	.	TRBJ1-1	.	CASSPAGLNTEAFF	TGTGCCAGCAGCCCAGCGGGATTGAACACTGAAGCTTTCTTT
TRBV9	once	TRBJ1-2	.	CASSVASQVLEGYTF	TGTGCCAGCAGCGTAGCGAGCCAGGTCCTAGAGGGCTACACCTTC
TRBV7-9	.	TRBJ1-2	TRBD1	CASSRDSDYGYTF	TGTGCCAGCAGCCGGGACAGCGACTATGGCTACACCTTC
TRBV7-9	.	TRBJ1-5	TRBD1	CASSLVLRGQGLNQPQHF	TGTGCCAGCAGCTTAGTCCTCAGGGGACAGGGACTCAATCAGCCCCAGCATTTT
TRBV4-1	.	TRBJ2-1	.	CASSQDLRGPYNEQFF	TGCGCCAGCAGCCAAGATCTACGGGGGCCTTACAATGAGCAGTTCTTC
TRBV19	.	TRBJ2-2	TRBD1	CASSTDEGAGTGELFF	TGTGCCAGTAGTACGGATGAGGGGGCGGGCACCGGGGAGCTGTTTTTT
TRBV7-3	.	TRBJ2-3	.	CASSLAAGPGDTQYF	TGTGCCAGCAGCTTAGCGGCGGGGCCTGGAGATACGCAGTATTTT
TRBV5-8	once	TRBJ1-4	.	CASSLGQRGSEKLFF	TGTGCCAGCAGCTTGGGACAGCGCGGGAGTGAAAAACTGTTTTTT
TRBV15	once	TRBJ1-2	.	CATSRDPLAGPINYGYTF	TGTGCCACCAGCAGAGATCCCCTAGCGGGGCCGATTAACTATGGCTACACCTTC
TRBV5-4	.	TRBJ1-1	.	CASSLSGPNTEAFF	TGTGCCAGCAGCTTGTCAGGCCCTAACACTGAAGCTTTCTTT
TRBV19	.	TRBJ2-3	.	CASSLAVTDTQYF	TGTGCCAGTAGTCTAGCTGTTACAGATACGCAGTATTTT
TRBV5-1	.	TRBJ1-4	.	CASSSTRRTGEKLFF	TGTGCCAGCAGCTCAACTCGGCGTACCGGCGAAAAACTGTTTTTT
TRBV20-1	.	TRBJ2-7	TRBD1	CSAEKYRGQYF	TGCAGTGCTGAGAAATACAGGGGGCAGTACTTC
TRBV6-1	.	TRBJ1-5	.	CASSEFLPQHF	TGTGCCAGCAGTGAATTTTTGCCCCAGCATTTT
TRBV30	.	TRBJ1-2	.	CAWSGAWGYTF	TGTGCCTGGAGTGGAGCGTGGGGCTACACCTTC
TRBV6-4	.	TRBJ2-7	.	CASSVDTSYSYEQYF	TGTGCCAGCAGTGTCGACACCTCCTACAGCTACGAGCAGTACTTC
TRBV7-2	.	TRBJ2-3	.	CASSPGSSTDTQYF	TGTGCCAGCAGCCCGGGATCCAGCACAGATACGCAGTATTTT
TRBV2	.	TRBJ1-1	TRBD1	CASRIGQGAFF	TGTGCCAGCAGGATAGGACAGGGAGCTTTCTTT
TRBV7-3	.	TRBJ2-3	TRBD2	CASSSSGGNTQYF	TGTGCCAGCAGCTCTAGCGGGGGAAATACGCAGTATTTT
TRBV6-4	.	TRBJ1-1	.	CASSADSNTEAFF	TGTGCCAGCAGTGCGGACTCGAACACTGAAGCTTTCTTT
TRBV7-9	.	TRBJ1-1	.	CASSLTLNTEAFF	TGTGCCAGCAGCTTAACACTGAACACTGAAGCTTTCTTT
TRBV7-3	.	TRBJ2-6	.	CASSPPGANVLTF	TGTGCCAGCAGCCCCCCCGGGGCCAACGTCCTGACTTTC
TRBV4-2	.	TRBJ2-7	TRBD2	CASSPGGGLAGHEQYF	TGTGCCAGCAGCCCAGGGGGGGGACTAGCGGGGCACGAGCAGTACTTC
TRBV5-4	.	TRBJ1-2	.	CASSTPLSSYGYTF	TGTGCCAGCAGCACCCCCCTAAGCAGCTATGGCTACACCTTC
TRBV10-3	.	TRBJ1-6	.	CAIMGTQGNSPLHF	TGTGCCATCATGGGGACCCAAGGGAATTCACCCCTCCACTTT
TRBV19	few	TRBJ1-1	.	CASSIDRDTEAFF	TGTGCCAGTAGTATAGACAGGGACACTGAAGCTTTCTTT
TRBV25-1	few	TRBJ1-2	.	CASSEGTRYGYTF	TGTGCCAGCAGTGAAGGGACAAGATATGGCTACACCTTC
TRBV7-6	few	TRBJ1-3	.	CASSLESSGNTIYF	TGTGCCAGCAGCTTAGAGAGCTCTGGAAACACCATATATTTT
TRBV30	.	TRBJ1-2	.	CACYRGRTNYGYTF	TGTGCCTGTTATCGGGGCCGGACTAACTATGGCTACACCTTC
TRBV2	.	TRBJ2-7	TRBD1	CASRYGTGDEQYF	TGTGCCAGCAGGTACGGGACAGGGGACGAGCAGTACTTC
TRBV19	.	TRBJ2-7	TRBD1	CASSQAGTGNYEQYF	TGTGCCAGTAGCCAGGCGGGGACAGGGAACTACGAGCAGTACTTC
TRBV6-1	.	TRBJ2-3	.	CASSEVSGTDTQYF	TGTGCCAGCAGTGAAGTTTCTGGGACAGATACGCAGTATTTT
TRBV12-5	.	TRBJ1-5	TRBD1	CASGFDRVNQPQHF	TGTGCTAGTGGCTTCGACAGGGTAAATCAGCCCCAGCATTTT